This TCR beta chain was captured in a study of PD-L1 blockade in urothelial cancer. Study-level background: Specimens of blood held a median count of about 150,000 T cells.

CDR1 is SGHTA, CDR2 FQGTGA, per germline. V shed 4 bases, J shed 5 bases, and the junction held 2 bases outside the gene matches. This CDR3 is 13 amino acids long. Time point here: pretreatment peripheral blood. Each PCR had synthetic TCR analog templates added to it as a spike-in. Sequencing was performed with immunoSEQ multiplex PCR; in TCRdb, only in-frame clones are kept and a portion is missing. The repertoire holds roughly 51,000 clones, with about four fifths as singletons. This clonotype was sampled from a man aged 65 to 85 with urothelial cancer. The specimen comprised PBMCs, sampled around atezolizumab (anti-PD-L1) treatment. The chain recombines TRBV7-3 with TRBJ2-5; 9 nucleotides match TRBD1. CDR3: CASSSGTGETQYF. Written as DNA, the CDR3 is TGTGCCAGCAGCTCCGGGACAGGGGAGACCCAGTACTTC.